The T cell receptor (beta chain) described here comes from a study of blood T cell repertoires in COVID-19. The overall study: The analysed material was cDNA or gDNA that came from T cells, B-cell-depleted T cells, or PBMCs.

The CDR3 length is 13 residues. Germline V CDR1 and CDR2: SGHTA, FQGNSA. V was shortened by 6 bases and J by 4 bases, with 11 bases between the two germline ends. This clone occurred once. TCRdb keeps only in-frame clones here, not all; method: immunoSEQ multiplex PCR. Among about 90,000 clones listed, about 86% were seen once. The receptor's source is a man at least 80 years old with acute or convalescent COVID-19. The specimen was peripheral blood. The chain links TRBV7-2 to TRBJ2-3; D is possibly TRBD2 (6 bases). As DNA, the CDR3 is TGTGCCAGCAGGCGGGATCTGGCAGATACGCAGTATTTT. Amino acids: CASRRDLADTQYF.